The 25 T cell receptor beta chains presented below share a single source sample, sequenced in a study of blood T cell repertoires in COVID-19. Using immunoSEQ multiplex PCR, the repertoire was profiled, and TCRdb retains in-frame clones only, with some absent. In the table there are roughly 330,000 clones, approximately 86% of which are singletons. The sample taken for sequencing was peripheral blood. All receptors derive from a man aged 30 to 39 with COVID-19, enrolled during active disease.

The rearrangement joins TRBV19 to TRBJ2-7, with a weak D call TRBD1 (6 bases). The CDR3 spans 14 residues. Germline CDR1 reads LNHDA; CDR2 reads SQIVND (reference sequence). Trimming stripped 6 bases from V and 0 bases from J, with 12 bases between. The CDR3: CASRARTASYEQYF. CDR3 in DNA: TGTGCCAGTAGGGCTAGGACAGCCTCCTACGAGCAGTACTTC.

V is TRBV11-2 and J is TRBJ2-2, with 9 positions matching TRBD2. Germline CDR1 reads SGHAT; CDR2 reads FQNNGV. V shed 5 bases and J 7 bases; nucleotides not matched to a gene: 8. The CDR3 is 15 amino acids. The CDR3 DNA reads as TGTGCCAGCAGCCCCCGCGGGGGGGCGATCGGGGAGCTGTTTTTT. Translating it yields CASSPRGGAIGELFF.

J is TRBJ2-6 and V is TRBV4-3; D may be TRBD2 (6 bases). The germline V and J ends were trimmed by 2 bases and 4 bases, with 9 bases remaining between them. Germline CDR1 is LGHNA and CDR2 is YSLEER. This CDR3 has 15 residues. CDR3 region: CASSQRGFGANVLTF. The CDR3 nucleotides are TGCGCCAGCAGCCAACGGGGGTTCGGGGCCAACGTCCTGACTTTC.

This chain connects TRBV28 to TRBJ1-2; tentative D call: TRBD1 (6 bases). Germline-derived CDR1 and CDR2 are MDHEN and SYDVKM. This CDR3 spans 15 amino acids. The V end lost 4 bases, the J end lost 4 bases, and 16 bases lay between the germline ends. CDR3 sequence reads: CASSSGESRGYGYTF. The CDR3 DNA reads TGTGCCAGCAGTTCAGGGGAGTCTCGGGGCTATGGCTACACCTTC.

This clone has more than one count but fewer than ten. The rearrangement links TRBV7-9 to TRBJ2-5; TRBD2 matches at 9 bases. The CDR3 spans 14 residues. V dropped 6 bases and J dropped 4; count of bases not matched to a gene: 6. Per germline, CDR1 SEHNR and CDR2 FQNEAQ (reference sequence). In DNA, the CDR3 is TGTGCCAGCAGAGATAGCGGGGGCCGAGAGACCCAGTACTTC. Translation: CASRDSGGRETQYF.

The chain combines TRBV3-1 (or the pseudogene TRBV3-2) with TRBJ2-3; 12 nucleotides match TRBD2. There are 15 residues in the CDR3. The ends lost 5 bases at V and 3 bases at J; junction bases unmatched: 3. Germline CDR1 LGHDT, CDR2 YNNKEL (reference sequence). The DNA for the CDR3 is TGTGCCAGCAGCGGACTAGCGGGGCTTACAGATACGCAGTATTTT. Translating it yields CASSGLAGLTDTQYF.

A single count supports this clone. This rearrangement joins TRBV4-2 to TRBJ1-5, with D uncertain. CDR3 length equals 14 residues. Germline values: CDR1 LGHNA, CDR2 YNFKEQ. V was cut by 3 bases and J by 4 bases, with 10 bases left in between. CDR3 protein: CASSHRRGNQPQHF. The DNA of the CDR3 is TGTGCCAGCAGCCACCGGCGAGGGAATCAGCCCCAGCATTTT.

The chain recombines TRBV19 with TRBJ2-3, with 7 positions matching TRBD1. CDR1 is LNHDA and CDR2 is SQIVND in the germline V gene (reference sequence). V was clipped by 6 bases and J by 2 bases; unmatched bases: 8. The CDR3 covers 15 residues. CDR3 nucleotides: TGTGCCAGTAGATTACAGGGGCGATACACAGATACGCAGTATTTT. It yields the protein CASRLQGRYTDTQYF.

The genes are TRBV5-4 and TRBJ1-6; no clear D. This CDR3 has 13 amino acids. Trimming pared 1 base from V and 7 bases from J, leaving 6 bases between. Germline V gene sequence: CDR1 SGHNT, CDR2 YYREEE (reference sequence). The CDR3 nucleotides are TGTGCCAGCAGCTTGATCGGGAATTCACCCCTCCACTTT. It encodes CASSLIGNSPLHF.

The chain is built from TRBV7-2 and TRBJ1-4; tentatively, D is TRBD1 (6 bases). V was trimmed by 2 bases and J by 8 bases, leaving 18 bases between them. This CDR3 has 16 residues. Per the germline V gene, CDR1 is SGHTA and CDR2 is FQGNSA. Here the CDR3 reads CASSLRYRASNEKLFF. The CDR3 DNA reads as TGTGCCAGCAGCTTAAGGTACAGGGCTTCGAACGAAAAACTGTTTTTT.

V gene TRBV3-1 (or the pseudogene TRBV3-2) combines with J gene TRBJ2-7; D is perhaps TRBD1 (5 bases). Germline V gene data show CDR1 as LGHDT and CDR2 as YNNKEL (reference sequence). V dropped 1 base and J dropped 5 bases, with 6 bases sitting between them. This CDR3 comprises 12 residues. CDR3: CASSQVGDEQYF. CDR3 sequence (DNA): TGTGCCAGCAGCCAAGTAGGGGACGAGCAGTACTTC.

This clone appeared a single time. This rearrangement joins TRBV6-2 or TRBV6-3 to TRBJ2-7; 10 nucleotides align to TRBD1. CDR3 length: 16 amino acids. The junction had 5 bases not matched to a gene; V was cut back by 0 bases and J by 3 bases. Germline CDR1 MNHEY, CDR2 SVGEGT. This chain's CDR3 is CASSYSRGTGVYEQYF. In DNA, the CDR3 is TGTGCCAGCAGTTACTCGAGAGGGACAGGGGTCTACGAGCAGTACTTC.

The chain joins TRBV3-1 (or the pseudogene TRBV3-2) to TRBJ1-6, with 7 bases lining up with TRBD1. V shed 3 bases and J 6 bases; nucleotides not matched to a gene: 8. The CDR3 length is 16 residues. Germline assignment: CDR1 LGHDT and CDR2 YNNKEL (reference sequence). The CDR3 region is CASSQAPGTANSPLHF. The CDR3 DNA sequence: TGTGCCAGCAGCCAGGCCCCCGGGACAGCTAATTCACCCCTCCACTTT.

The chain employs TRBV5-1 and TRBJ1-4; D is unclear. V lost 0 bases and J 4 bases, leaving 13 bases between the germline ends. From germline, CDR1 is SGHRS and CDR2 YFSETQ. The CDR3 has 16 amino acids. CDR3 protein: CASSLAPGGGNEKLFF. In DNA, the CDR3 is TGCGCCAGCAGCTTGGCCCCGGGCGGAGGTAATGAAAAACTGTTTTTT.

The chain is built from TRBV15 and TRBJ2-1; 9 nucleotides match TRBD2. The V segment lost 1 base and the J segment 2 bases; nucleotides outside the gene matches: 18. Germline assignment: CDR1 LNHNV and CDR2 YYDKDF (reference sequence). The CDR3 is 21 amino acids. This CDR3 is CATSRVYPAGGPVLTYNEQFF. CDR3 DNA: TGTGCCACCAGCAGAGTTTATCCGGCGGGAGGGCCAGTTTTGACCTACAATGAGCAGTTCTTC.

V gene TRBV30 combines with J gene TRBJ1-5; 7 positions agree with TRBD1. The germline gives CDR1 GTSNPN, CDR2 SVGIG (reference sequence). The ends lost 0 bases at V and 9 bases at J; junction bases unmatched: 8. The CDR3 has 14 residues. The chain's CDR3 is CAWSVTTGPGPQHF. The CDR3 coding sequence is TGTGCCTGGAGTGTTACGACAGGGCCTGGGCCCCAGCATTTT.

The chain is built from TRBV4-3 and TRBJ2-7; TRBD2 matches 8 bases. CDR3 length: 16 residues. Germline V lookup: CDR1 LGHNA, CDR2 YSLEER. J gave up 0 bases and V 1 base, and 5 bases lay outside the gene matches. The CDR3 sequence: CASSQGGGRSSYEQYF. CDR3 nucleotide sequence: TGCGCCAGCAGCCAAGGGGGCGGGAGGTCCTCCTACGAGCAGTACTTC.

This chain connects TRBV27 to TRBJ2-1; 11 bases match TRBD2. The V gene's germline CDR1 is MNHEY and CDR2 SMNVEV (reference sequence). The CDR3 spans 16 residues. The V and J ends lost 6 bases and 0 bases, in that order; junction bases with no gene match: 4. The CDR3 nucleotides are TGTGCCAGCAGCCCGGGACTAGCGGCCTCCTACAATGAGCAGTTCTTC. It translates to CASSPGLAASYNEQFF.

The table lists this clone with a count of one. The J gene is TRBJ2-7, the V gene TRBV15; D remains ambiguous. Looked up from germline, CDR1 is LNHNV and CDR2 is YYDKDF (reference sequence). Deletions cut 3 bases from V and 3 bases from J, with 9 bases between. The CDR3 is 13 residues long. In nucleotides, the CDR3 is TGTGCCACCAGCAGCGGAGAAAACTACGAGCAGTACTTC. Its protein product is CATSSGENYEQYF.

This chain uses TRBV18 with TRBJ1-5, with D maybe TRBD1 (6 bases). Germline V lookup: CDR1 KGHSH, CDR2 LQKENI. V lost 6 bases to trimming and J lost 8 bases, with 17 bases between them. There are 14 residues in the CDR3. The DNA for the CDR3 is TGTGCCAGCTCCCCTCGACAGGCAAGGGAGCCCCAGCATTTT. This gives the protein CASSPRQAREPQHF. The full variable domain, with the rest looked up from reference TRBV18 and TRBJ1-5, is NAGVMQNPRHLVRRRGQEARLRCSPMKGHSHVYWYRQLPEEGLKFMVYLQKENIIDESGMPKERFSAEFPKEGPSILRIQQVVRGDSAAYFCASSPRQAREPQHFGDGTRLSIL.

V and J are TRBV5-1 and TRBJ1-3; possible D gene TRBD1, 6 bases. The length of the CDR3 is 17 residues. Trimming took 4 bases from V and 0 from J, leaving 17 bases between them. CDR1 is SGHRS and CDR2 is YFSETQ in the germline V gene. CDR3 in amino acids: CASSPYTGFRSGNTIYF. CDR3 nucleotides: TGCGCCAGCAGCCCCTATACAGGGTTCCGCTCTGGAAACACCATATATTTT.

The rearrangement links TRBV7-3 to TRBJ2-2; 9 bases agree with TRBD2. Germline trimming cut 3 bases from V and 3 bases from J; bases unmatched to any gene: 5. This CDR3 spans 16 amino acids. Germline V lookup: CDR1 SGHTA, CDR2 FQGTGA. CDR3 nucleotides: TGTGCCAGCAGCTTCCCTAGCGGGACAGACACCGGGGAGCTGTTTTTT. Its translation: CASSFPSGTDTGELFF.

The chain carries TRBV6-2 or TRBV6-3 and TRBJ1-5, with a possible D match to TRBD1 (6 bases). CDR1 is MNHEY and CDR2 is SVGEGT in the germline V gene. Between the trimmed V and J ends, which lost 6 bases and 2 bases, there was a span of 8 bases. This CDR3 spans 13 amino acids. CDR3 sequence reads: CASSRTGNQPQHF. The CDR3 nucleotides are TGTGCCAGCAGCCGGACAGGCAATCAGCCCCAGCATTTT.

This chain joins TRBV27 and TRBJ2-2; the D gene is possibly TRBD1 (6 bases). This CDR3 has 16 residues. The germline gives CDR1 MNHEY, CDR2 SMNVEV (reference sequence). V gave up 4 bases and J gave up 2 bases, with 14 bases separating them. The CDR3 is CASSWRQALNTGELFF. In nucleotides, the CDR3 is TGTGCCAGCAGTTGGCGACAGGCACTTAACACCGGGGAGCTGTTTTTT.

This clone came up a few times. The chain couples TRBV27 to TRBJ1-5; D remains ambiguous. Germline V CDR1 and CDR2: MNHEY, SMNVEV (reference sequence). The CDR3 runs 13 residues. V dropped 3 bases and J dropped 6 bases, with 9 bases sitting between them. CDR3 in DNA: TGTGCCAGCAGTTTTGGAGGGTCTCAGCCCCAGCATTTT. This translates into CASSFGGSQPQHF.